This record looks at one T cell receptor beta chain sequence and its context. The data derive from a study of identifying expanded T cells in peripheral blood. TCRdb keeps only in-frame clones here, not all; method: immunoSEQ multiplex PCR. Here the sample spans some 78,000 clones, 84% being singletons. The CDR3 has 11 amino acids. V gave up 8 bases and J gave up 4 bases, with 8 bases separating them. Germline V gene sequence: CDR1 MNHEY, CDR2 SVGAGI. The gene calls are TRBV6-5 and TRBJ1-2; D ambiguous. The specimen was blood. This receptor was taken from a person between 18 and 69 years old in good health. The CDR3 region is CASGNFYGYTF. CDR3 DNA: TGTGCCAGCGGTAACTTCTATGGCTACACCTTC.